This T cell receptor (beta chain) comes out of a study of neoadjuvant anti-PD-1 for oral cavity cancer. The overall study: Nivolumab at 3 mg/kg was mostly given biweekly, three to four doses, pre-surgery.

Sequencing used immunoSEQ multiplex PCR; TCRdb keeps in-frame clones, though not all of them. The top ten hold over 2.5% of the sample, which has some 16,000 clones, around two thirds seen once. This CDR3 spans 19 amino acids. CDR1 and CDR2 (germline): MNHEY, SMNVEV (reference sequence). V was trimmed by 9 bases and J by 1 base, leaving 28 bases between them. This clone was seen only once. Its antigen is currently unknown. Study results and limitations: Treg/Th17 ratio rose with pretreatment blood and fell with post-treatment tumor TCRbeta clonality.

The TCR was taken from a person between 40 and 85 years old with oral cavity squamous cell carcinoma. This chain uses TRBV27 with TRBJ2-1; D might be TRBD1 or TRBD2, each matching 6 bases. Sequencing was performed on PBMCs, taken before nivolumab (anti-PD-1) treatment. The CDR3 spells CASARGQLSGASSYNEQFF. CDR3 DNA: TGTGCCAGTGCAAGAGGGCAGTTGTCGGGGGCTTCTTCCTACAATGAGCAGTTCTTC.